This T cell receptor (beta chain) is drawn from a study of identical twins. TCRdb used MiXCR to reprocess the 5' RACE reads, holding one entry per CDR3 protein. This sample yields about 260,000 distinct CDR3 sequences, of which about 7% are seen a single time; 3% to 4.5% belongs to the top ten. There are 13 residues in the CDR3. V lost 6 bases and J lost 3, with 11 bases in between. This clonotype was counted many times. These data were likewise used in another study, on yellow fever vaccine responses in identical twins.

Sequenced input: memory (CD45RO+) T cells sorted from blood. The genes are TRBV12-3 or TRBV12-4 and TRBJ2-5; D unresolved. This sequence originates from a woman aged 18-30 years in good health. For the CDR3, the DNA is TGTGCCAGCAGCTTGACCGGTGAAGAGACCCAGTACTTC. This gives the protein CASSLTGEETQYF.